This is a list of T cell receptor beta chains from one sample in a study of CD8 T cells in ankylosing spondylitis. TCRdb re-derived calls from the 5' RACE reads in MiXCR, one entry per CDR3 protein. The table lists around 300,000 distinct CDR3 sequences, roughly 14% of them singletons, with approximately 1.1% in the top ten. The sequencing sample was made of blood, either unsorted or a sorted T cell fraction (not recorded which). These receptor sequences come from a male donor with ankylosing spondylitis or in good health (not recorded which). Each CDR3 is given with its conserved first and last residue. The order of the fields is D gene, V gene, CDR3 length, clone size, J gene, CDR3 protein, CDR3 DNA. A D gene is named only where the DNA matches it firmly. Size is stated for part of the rows, as once, few or many counts, or as a class when the clone is expanded.

NA,TRBV25-1,11,few,TRBJ2-2,CASSEAGELFF,TGTGCCAGCAGTGAAGCCGGGGAGCTGTTTTTT
NA,TRBV4-1,15,NA,TRBJ2-7,CASSQEGGLLGEQYF,TGCGCCAGCAGCCAAGAAGGAGGACTTCTGGGCGAGCAGTACTTC
NA,TRBV11-2,14,NA,TRBJ2-1,CASSSLTHYNEQFF,TGTGCCAGCAGCTCCCTGACCCATTACAATGAGCAGTTCTTC
NA,TRBV20-1,14,NA,TRBJ1-3,CSASSYGGRNTIYF,TGCAGTGCTAGCTCCTACGGGGGGAGAAACACCATATATTTT
NA,TRBV7-2,14,NA,TRBJ1-4,CASSSTGSREELFF,TGTGCCAGCAGCTCGACAGGCTCCCGGGAGGAACTGTTTTTT
NA,TRBV12-3/TRBV12-4,14,NA,TRBJ1-6,CASTRTEHNSPLHF,TGTGCCAGCACGAGGACGGAACATAATTCACCCCTCCACTTT
NA,TRBV7-9,15,NA,TRBJ2-4,CASSLEGTAKNIQYF,TGTGCCAGCAGCTTAGAGGGGACAGCCAAAAACATTCAGTACTTC
NA,TRBV3-1,14,many,TRBJ1-2,CASSQHRSFYGYTF,TGTGCCAGCAGCCAACACAGGTCCTTCTATGGCTACACCTTC
TRBD1,TRBV7-2,17,NA,TRBJ2-1,CASSSFFGTGAYNEQFF,TGTGCCAGCAGCTCCTTTTTCGGGACAGGGGCCTACAATGAGCAGTTCTTC
TRBD1,TRBV2,13,few,TRBJ1-5,CASTGQGGQPQHF,TGTGCCAGCACCGGACAGGGTGGCCAGCCCCAGCATTTT
TRBD2,TRBV5-1,18,few,TRBJ2-3,CASSLRMTSGTSTDTQYF,TGCGCCAGCAGCTTGCGGATGACTAGCGGGACGAGCACAGATACGCAGTATTTT
NA,TRBV11-2,16,few,TRBJ2-1,CASSPQTASSYNEQFF,TGTGCCAGCAGTCCTCAGACTGCTAGCTCCTACAATGAGCAGTTCTTC
TRBD1,TRBV20-1,15,NA,TRBJ2-1,CSARGGQGAANEQFF,TGCAGTGCTAGAGGGGGGCAGGGGGCAGCCAATGAGCAGTTCTTC
NA,TRBV5-1,16,NA,TRBJ2-1,CASSGGGTSILNEQFF,TGCGCCAGCAGCGGGGGCGGGACCTCTATCCTCAATGAGCAGTTCTTC
NA,TRBV30,13,few,TRBJ2-1,CAWEAGSYNEQFF,TGTGCCTGGGAGGCTGGCTCCTACAATGAGCAGTTCTTC
NA,TRBV4-2,16,NA,TRBJ1-4,CASSQDPSLWGEKLFF,TGTGCCAGCAGCCAAGATCCTTCCCTCTGGGGTGAAAAACTGTTTTTT
TRBD1,TRBV3-1,16,few,TRBJ2-3,CASSLRQGFMQDTQYF,TGTGCCAGCAGCTTACGACAGGGTTTCATGCAAGATACGCAGTATTTT
NA,TRBV4-1,15,NA,TRBJ1-1,CASSQDSAAATEAFF,TGCGCCAGCAGCCAAGATTCCGCGGCGGCCACTGAAGCTTTCTTT
NA,TRBV10-3,13,many,TRBJ2-2,CAISDWNTGELFF,TGTGCCATCAGTGATTGGAACACCGGGGAGCTGTTTTTT
NA,TRBV11-2,16,few,TRBJ2-1,CASSPRGPSSYNEQFF,TGTGCCAGCAGCCCCAGGGGCCCAAGCTCCTACAATGAGCAGTTCTTC
NA,TRBV5-1,14,few,TRBJ1-1,CASSFGGGNTEAFF,TGCGCCAGCAGCTTTGGAGGGGGGAACACTGAAGCTTTCTTT
NA,TRBV10-3,13,few,TRBJ2-5,CAISPGPGETQYF,TGTGCCATCAGTCCGGGCCCGGGGGAGACCCAGTACTTC
NA,TRBV5-1,12,many,TRBJ1-1,CASSRDNTEAFF,TGCGCCAGCAGCCGGGACAACACTGAAGCTTTCTTT
NA,TRBV7-2,14,few,TRBJ2-2,CASSSYTKDGELFF,TGTGCCAGCAGCTCCTATACTAAGGACGGGGAGCTGTTTTTT
TRBD1,TRBV29-1,15,once,TRBJ2-5,CSVEDLKGAPETQYF,TGCAGCGTTGAAGATCTTAAGGGGGCGCCGGAGACCCAGTACTTC
NA,TRBV29-1,15,NA,TRBJ1-4,CSVRRDPATNEKLFF,TGCAGCGTCCGCCGGGACCCCGCAACTAATGAAAAACTGTTTTTT
TRBD2,TRBV29-1,14,many,TRBJ2-3,CSVGVAGRLDTQYF,TGCAGCGTTGGGGTAGCGGGGAGGTTAGATACGCAGTATTTT
TRBD2,TRBV5-1,16,NA,TRBJ2-3,CASSLASGALPDTQYF,TGCGCCAGCAGCTTGGCCAGCGGGGCCCTCCCGGATACGCAGTATTTT
TRBD2,TRBV7-6,17,many,TRBJ2-1,CASSRLQGLAGENEQFF,TGTGCCAGCAGCCGCCTCCAGGGACTAGCGGGAGAAAATGAGCAGTTCTTC
TRBD1,TRBV30,14,few,TRBJ1-3,CAWRATGGLYTIYF,TGTGCCTGGAGGGCGACAGGGGGCCTCTACACCATATATTTT
NA,TRBV4-2,15,few,TRBJ2-3,CASSQDHLYTDTQYF,TGTGCCAGCAGCCAAGATCACCTTTACACAGATACGCAGTATTTT
TRBD1,TRBV5-1,14,few,TRBJ2-7,CASSGGQNSYEQYF,TGCGCCAGCAGCGGGGGACAGAACTCCTACGAGCAGTACTTC
TRBD1,TRBV5-1,15,many,TRBJ2-3,CASSLGQGSTDTQYF,TGTGCCAGCAGCTTAGGACAGGGGAGCACAGATACGCAGTATTTT